This TCR beta chain was sequenced for a study of T cell responses to AZD1222 COVID-19 vaccine. Study-level information: Combined were second doses at about 4 or about 12 weeks.

Sequencing used immunoSEQ multiplex PCR; TCRdb keeps in-frame clones, though not all of them. The sample holds around 84,000 clones, 88% seen once. Details on this clone: The antigen is unknown.

There are 17 residues in the CDR3. V shed 3 bases, J shed 3 bases, and the junction held 10 bases outside the gene matches. Germline V lookup: CDR1 LNHDA, CDR2 SQIVND (reference sequence). General study findings and limits: Possibly, clonal diversity was underestimated; donors were largely white British and included more females.

The source is an adult in good health. The rearrangement links TRBV19 to TRBJ2-1; TRBD2 agrees at 8 bases. The material was peripheral blood, obtained on day 0 of AZD1222 vaccination. The chain's CDR3 is CASSIVASGFGYNEQFF. Written as DNA, the CDR3 is TGTGCCAGTAGTATCGTGGCTAGCGGGTTCGGCTACAATGAGCAGTTCTTC.